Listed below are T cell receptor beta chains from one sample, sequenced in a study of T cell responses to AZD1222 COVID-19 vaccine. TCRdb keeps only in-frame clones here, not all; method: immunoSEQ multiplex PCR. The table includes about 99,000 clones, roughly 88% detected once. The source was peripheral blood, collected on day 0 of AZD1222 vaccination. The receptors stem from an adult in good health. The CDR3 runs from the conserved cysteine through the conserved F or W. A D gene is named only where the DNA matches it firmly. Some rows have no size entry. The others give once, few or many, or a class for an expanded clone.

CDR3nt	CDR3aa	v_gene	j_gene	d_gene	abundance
TGCGCCAGCAGCCAAGGGACTAGCGGGGGGGGCACAGATACGCAGTATTTT	CASSQGTSGGGTDTQYF	TRBV4-3	TRBJ2-3	TRBD2	NA
TGCAGCGTTGCCCCCGGACAGGGGAACACTGAAGCTTTCTTT	CSVAPGQGNTEAFF	TRBV29-1	TRBJ1-1	TRBD1	NA
TGTGCCAGCAGCTTAGCGTCCGGGGACAGATTCAATTCACCCCTCCACTTT	CASSLASGDRFNSPLHF	TRBV7-9	TRBJ1-6	TRBD1	NA
TGCAGCGTGGGGGCAGATACGCAGTATTTT	CSVGADTQYF	TRBV29-1	TRBJ2-3	NA	NA
TGTGCCAGCAGCGTGAGACCGACCCCTAGCACAGATACGCAGTATTTT	CASSVRPTPSTDTQYF	TRBV9	TRBJ2-3	NA	NA
TGTGCCAGCAGTACACCTAGGAACACCGGGGAGCTGTTTTTT	CASSTPRNTGELFF	TRBV6-5	TRBJ2-2	NA	NA
TGTGCCAGCAGTTTTGGTCGACAGGGGGCGGCTTTCTTT	CASSFGRQGAAFF	TRBV27	TRBJ1-1	TRBD1	NA
TGCGCCAGCAGCTTAGGCAGGTTGGGTATTGGCGATGAGCAGTTCTTC	CASSLGRLGIGDEQFF	TRBV5-1	TRBJ2-1	NA	NA
TGTGCCAGCAGGGCAGCCTATAGCAATCAGCCCCAGCATTTT	CASRAAYSNQPQHF	TRBV2	TRBJ1-5	NA	NA
TGTGCCTGGAGTTCGTCAGGGGGAGTTGCCATATATTTT	CAWSSSGGVAIYF	TRBV30	TRBJ1-3	TRBD1	NA
TGTGCCAGCAGCTTAGTGGGGGGCCATCAGCCCCAGCATTTT	CASSLVGGHQPQHF	TRBV7-9	TRBJ1-5	NA	NA
TGTGCCAGCTCACCACCGAATCCGGGACTCTCCTTTGGAAACACCATATATTTT	CASSPPNPGLSFGNTIYF	TRBV18	TRBJ1-3	NA	NA
TGTGCCAGCAGCTGGGGATTCAATGAGCAGTTCTTC	CASSWGFNEQFF	TRBV7-2	TRBJ2-1	NA	NA
TGTGCCAGCAGTTTTGGACAGATCTACGAGCAGTACTTC	CASSFGQIYEQYF	TRBV12-3/TRBV12-4	TRBJ2-7	NA	NA
TGTGCCAGCAGTGCAGGAGGGTTTGACTATGGCTACACCTTC	CASSAGGFDYGYTF	TRBV2	TRBJ1-2	NA	NA
TGTGCCAGCAGTTCTCGAACCCCGGGAAACACCATATATTTT	CASSSRTPGNTIYF	TRBV28	TRBJ1-3	NA	NA
TGTGCCAGCAGCTCCCGACGGAATAATTCACCCCTCCACTTT	CASSSRRNNSPLHF	TRBV7-2	TRBJ1-6	NA	NA
TGTGCCAGCAGTCAACAGGGGTTTGGCACTGAAGCTTTCTTT	CASSQQGFGTEAFF	TRBV6-2/TRBV6-3	TRBJ1-1	TRBD1	NA
TGTGCCAGCAGCCGGGACCCGAACACTGAAGCTTTCTTT	CASSRDPNTEAFF	TRBV5-4	TRBJ1-1	NA	NA
TGTGCCAGCAGTCGCGGGGACCTCACTCATACGCAGTATTTT	CASSRGDLTHTQYF	TRBV25-1	TRBJ2-3	NA	NA
TGCAGTGCTAGAGGGGATCAGCCCCAGCATTTT	CSARGDQPQHF	TRBV20-1	TRBJ1-5	NA	once
TGTGCCAGCAGTGAAGCTCAGAGTCACGAGCAGTACTTC	CASSEAQSHEQYF	TRBV6-1	TRBJ2-7	NA	NA
TGTGCCAGCGCAATCGGGGACAGGACTAATGAAAAACTGTTTTTT	CASAIGDRTNEKLFF	TRBV19	TRBJ1-4	TRBD1	few
TGTGCCAGCAGTGAATGGGGGGGCCTGAGCCTTGAAGCTTTCTTT	CASSEWGGLSLEAFF	TRBV2	TRBJ1-1	NA	NA
TGTGCCAGCAGAAACGGACAGGGGCCTTTTAATGAAAAACTGTTTTTT	CASRNGQGPFNEKLFF	TRBV2	TRBJ1-4	TRBD1	NA
TGTGCCAGCAGTTTCTCAGGGAACTATGAGCAGTTCTTC	CASSFSGNYEQFF	TRBV27	TRBJ2-1	NA	NA
TGTGCCAGCAGCTTCAGGAACCGGGACAGGGGTGTTGTGGGCAATCAGCCCCAGCATTTT	CASSFRNRDRGVVGNQPQHF	TRBV7-3	TRBJ1-5	TRBD1	NA
TGTGCCAGCAGCTTAGCCACCCGCGCTTTCTTT	CASSLATRAFF	TRBV11-3	TRBJ1-1	NA	NA
TGTGCCAGCAGCTTAGCGGGGGGGGTTGGTGAAAAACTGTTTTTT	CASSLAGGVGEKLFF	TRBV7-6	TRBJ1-4	NA	NA
TGTGCCAGCAGCCAAGTTTCGGGGATTCAGGGTTCACCCCTCCACTTT	CASSQVSGIQGSPLHF	TRBV4-2	TRBJ1-6	NA	NA
TGTGCCAGCAGTTACGGGCTAGAATACGAGCAGTACTTC	CASSYGLEYEQYF	TRBV6-5	TRBJ2-7	NA	NA
TGTGCCTGGAGTGTAGGATTGGGTGGCCAAGAGACCCAGTACTTC	CAWSVGLGGQETQYF	TRBV30	TRBJ2-5	NA	NA
TGTGCCATCAGTGGCGACAGCACTGAAGCTTTCTTT	CAISGDSTEAFF	TRBV10-3	TRBJ1-1	NA	once
TGTGCCAGCAGTCCCAGGGATTCACCCCTCCACTTT	CASSPRDSPLHF	TRBV28	TRBJ1-6	NA	NA
TGTGCCAGCAGCTTGGCCGGGGGAAGGACTGAAGCTTTCTTT	CASSLAGGRTEAFF	TRBV5-6	TRBJ1-1	NA	NA
TGTGCCAGCAGCCTAGGGGGTGGTGTCACTGAAGCTTTCTTT	CASSLGGGVTEAFF	TRBV7-3	TRBJ1-1	NA	NA
TGTGCCAGCAGCTCCCCAGGGGCGGAATCTGAAAAACTGTTTTTT	CASSSPGAESEKLFF	TRBV7-9	TRBJ1-4	NA	NA
TGTGCCAGCAGGAGGGGGACGGCTAATTCACCCCTCCACTTT	CASRRGTANSPLHF	TRBV27	TRBJ1-6	NA	NA
TGCGCCAGCAGCCAAGTTCGGTCGGGACTTCTGTTTTTT	CASSQVRSGLLFF	TRBV4-3	TRBJ2-2	NA	NA
TGTGCCAGCAGTTCATCCAGAAACACCATATATTTT	CASSSSRNTIYF	TRBV12-3/TRBV12-4	TRBJ1-3	NA	NA
TGTGCCAGCAGGAATGGTGCGGTTAGCTCTTACGAGCAGTACTTC	CASRNGAVSSYEQYF	TRBV28	TRBJ2-7	NA	NA
TGTGCCAGCCTACAGGGGGGCTCCTACGAGCAGTACTTC	CASLQGGSYEQYF	TRBV7-3	TRBJ2-7	TRBD1	NA
TGTGCCAGCAGTTCGACAGGGATCCACTATGGCTACACCTTC	CASSSTGIHYGYTF	TRBV6-6	TRBJ1-2	TRBD1	NA
TGTGCCAGTAGCCTCTCCACAGGGAGGTCGGAGCAGTTCTTC	CASSLSTGRSEQFF	TRBV19	TRBJ2-1	NA	NA
TGTGCCAGCAGCCTCCGACAGGGGAACTCTGGAAACACCATATATTTT	CASSLRQGNSGNTIYF	TRBV3-1/TRBV3-2	TRBJ1-3	TRBD1	NA
TGCGCCAGCAGCATGGGACTAGCGGGGGGAGATACGCAGTATTTT	CASSMGLAGGDTQYF	TRBV5-1	TRBJ2-3	TRBD2	NA
TGTGCCACCGGGAGAGGGGATAGCTCTGGAAACACCATATATTTT	CATGRGDSSGNTIYF	TRBV6-5	TRBJ1-3	NA	NA
TGTGCCAGTAGTTCTACAGGGGTGAGGCAGCCCCAGCATTTT	CASSSTGVRQPQHF	TRBV19	TRBJ1-5	TRBD1	NA
TGTGCCAGCAGCCGTGACCAGGGGGGCACAGATACGCAGTATTTT	CASSRDQGGTDTQYF	TRBV5-4	TRBJ2-3	TRBD1	NA
TGTGCCAGTAGTCCCCGGCGAGGTGGCACAGCCTTATTTACCATATATTTT	CASSPRRGGTALFTIYF	TRBV19	TRBJ1-3	NA	NA
TGTGCCAGCAGTTCCCACGGACTAGCGGGGGCCAAACAAGAGACCCAGTACTTC	CASSSHGLAGAKQETQYF	TRBV28	TRBJ2-5	TRBD2	few
TGTGCCAGCAGTTTACACTCGGCAGGAGGTCGCGATTCACCCCTCCACTTT	CASSLHSAGGRDSPLHF	TRBV27	TRBJ1-6	NA	NA
TGCGCCAGCAGCCAAGTATACTCAGATACGCAGTATTTT	CASSQVYSDTQYF	TRBV4-1	TRBJ2-3	NA	NA
TGTGCCAGCAGCCAAGACGCGGAGACCCAGTACTTC	CASSQDAETQYF	TRBV7-9	TRBJ2-5	NA	NA
TGTGCCAGCAGTTGGTTATTTGAATATCCAAACCTACTAGCGGAGGATACGCAGTATTTT	CASSWLFEYPNLLAEDTQYF	TRBV6-2/TRBV6-3	TRBJ2-3	TRBD2	NA
TGTGCTAGTGGTTTGGTAATTGCGGGGGTCTTAGACAATGAGCAGTTCTTC	CASGLVIAGVLDNEQFF	TRBV12-5	TRBJ2-1	TRBD2	NA
TGTGCCAGCAGCCAAGACCGGATTCAGCCCCAGCATTTT	CASSQDRIQPQHF	TRBV4-2	TRBJ1-5	NA	NA